The TCR beta chain described here comes from a study of blood T cell repertoires in COVID-19. Study as a whole: Samples representing acute and convalescent COVID-19 were sourced from the United States, Italy and Spain. T cells, B-cell-depleted T cells, or PBMCs supplied cDNA or gDNA.

V was trimmed by 0 bases and J by 5 bases, leaving 23 bases between them. The V gene's germline CDR1 is SGDLS and CDR2 YYNGEE. The CDR3 covers 18 residues. Original data processing: Amplified reference gene primers provided the basis for estimating nucleated cell counts. Sequencing used immunoSEQ multiplex PCR; TCRdb keeps in-frame clones, though not all of them. V and J calls and clone size follow that table, whereas D and trimming were derived from the DNA. This table holds roughly 190,000 clones, about 80% found once. Sequencing was performed on peripheral blood. This chain uses TRBV9 with TRBJ2-5; tentatively, D is TRBD1 (6 bases). The receptor's source is a woman in her fifties or sixties with active or convalescent COVID-19. CDR3 bases: TGTGCCAGCAGCGTAGGCGACCTGGGGACAAACATACGGGAGACCCAGTACTTC. Translation gives CASSVGDLGTNIRETQYF.